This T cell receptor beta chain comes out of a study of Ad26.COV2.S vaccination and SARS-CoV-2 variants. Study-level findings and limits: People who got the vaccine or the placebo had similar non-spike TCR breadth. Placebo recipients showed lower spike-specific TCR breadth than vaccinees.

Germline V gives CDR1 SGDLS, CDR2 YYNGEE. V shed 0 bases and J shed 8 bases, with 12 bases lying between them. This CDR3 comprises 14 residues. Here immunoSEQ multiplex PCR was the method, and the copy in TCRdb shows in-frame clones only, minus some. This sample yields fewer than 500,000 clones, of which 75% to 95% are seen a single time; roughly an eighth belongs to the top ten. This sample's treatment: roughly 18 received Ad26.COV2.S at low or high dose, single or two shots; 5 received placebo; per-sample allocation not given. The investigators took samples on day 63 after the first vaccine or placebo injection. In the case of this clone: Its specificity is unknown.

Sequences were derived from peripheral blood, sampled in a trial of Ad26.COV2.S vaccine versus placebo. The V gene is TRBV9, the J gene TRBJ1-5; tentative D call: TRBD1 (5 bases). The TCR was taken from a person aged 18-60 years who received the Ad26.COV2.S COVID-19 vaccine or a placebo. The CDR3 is CASSVEPGLKPQHF. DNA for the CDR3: TGTGCCAGCAGCGTAGAGCCGGGGCTGAAGCCCCAGCATTTT.